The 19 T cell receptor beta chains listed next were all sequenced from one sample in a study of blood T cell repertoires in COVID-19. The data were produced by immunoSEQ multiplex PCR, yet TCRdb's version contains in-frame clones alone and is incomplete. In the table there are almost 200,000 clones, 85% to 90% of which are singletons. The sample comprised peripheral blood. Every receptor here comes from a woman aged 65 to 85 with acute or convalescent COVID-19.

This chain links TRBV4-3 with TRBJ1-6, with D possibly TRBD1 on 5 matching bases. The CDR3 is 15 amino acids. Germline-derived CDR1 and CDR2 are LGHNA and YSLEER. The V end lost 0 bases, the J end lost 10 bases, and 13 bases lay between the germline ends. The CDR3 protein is CASSQEVGARSPLHF. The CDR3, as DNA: TGCGCCAGCAGCCAAGAAGTAGGGGCCAGGTCACCCCTCCACTTT.

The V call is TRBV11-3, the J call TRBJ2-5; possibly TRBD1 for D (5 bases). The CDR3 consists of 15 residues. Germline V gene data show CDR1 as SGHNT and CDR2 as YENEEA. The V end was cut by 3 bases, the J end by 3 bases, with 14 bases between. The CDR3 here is CASSLEGQLKETQYF. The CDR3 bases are TGTGCCAGCAGCTTGGAAGGACAACTGAAAGAGACCCAGTACTTC. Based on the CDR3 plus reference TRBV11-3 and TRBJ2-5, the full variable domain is EAGVVQSPRYKIIEKKQPVAFWCNPISGHNTLYWYLQNLGQGPELLIRYENEEAVDDSQLPKDRFSAERLKGVDSTLKIQPAELGDSAVYLCASSLEGQLKETQYFGPGTRLLVL.

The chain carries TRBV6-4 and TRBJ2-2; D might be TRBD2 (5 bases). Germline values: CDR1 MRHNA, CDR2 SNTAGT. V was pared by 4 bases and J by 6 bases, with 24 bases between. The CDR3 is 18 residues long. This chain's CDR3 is CASSAHDYRRSQPGELFF. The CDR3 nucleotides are TGTGCCAGCAGTGCTCATGACTACCGCCGATCGCAACCCGGGGAGCTGTTTTTT.

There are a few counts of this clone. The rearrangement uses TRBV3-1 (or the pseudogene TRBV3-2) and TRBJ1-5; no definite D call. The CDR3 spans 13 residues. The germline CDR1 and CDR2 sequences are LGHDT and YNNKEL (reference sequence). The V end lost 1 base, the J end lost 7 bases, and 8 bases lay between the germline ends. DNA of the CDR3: TGTGCCAGCAGCCAAGCGGTGAAACAGCCCCAGCATTTT. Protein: CASSQAVKQPQHF.

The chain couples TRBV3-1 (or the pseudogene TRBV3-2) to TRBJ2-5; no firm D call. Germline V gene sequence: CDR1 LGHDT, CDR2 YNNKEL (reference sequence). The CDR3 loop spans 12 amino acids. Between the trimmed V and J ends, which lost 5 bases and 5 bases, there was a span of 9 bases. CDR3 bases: TGTGCCAGCAGCTCAAGCCCGGAGACCCAGTACTTC. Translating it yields CASSSSPETQYF.

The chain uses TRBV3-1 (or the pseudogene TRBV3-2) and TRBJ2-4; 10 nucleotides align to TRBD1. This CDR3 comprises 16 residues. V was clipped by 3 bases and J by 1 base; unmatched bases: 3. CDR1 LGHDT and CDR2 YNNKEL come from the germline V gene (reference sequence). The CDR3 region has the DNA TGTGCCAGCAGCCAGAGACAGGGGGCCGCCAAAAACATTCAGTACTTC. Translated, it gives CASSQRQGAAKNIQYF.

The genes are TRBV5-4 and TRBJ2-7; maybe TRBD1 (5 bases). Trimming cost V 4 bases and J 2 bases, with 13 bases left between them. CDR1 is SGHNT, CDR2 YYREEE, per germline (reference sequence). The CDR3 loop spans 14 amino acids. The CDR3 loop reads CASSLGARPYEQYF. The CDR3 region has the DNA TGTGCCAGCAGCCTAGGGGCCAGACCCTACGAGCAGTACTTC.

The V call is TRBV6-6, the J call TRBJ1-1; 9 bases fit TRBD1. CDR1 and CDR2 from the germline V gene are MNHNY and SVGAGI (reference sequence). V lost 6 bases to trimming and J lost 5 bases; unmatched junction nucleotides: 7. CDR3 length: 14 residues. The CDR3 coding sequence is TGTGCCAGCAGCCCTGACAGGGGGAGAACTGAAGCTTTCTTT. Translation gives CASSPDRGRTEAFF.

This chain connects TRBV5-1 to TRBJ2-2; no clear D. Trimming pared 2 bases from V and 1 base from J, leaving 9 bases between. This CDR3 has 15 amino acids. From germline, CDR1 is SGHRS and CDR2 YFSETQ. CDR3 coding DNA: TGCGCCAGCAGCTTAAGTCAGCGGAACACCGGGGAGCTGTTTTTT. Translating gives CASSLSQRNTGELFF.

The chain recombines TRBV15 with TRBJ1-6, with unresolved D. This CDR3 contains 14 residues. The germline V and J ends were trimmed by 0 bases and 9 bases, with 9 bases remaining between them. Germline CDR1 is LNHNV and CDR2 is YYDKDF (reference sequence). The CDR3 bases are TGTGCCACCAGCAGAGATTCGGGGAGTTCACCCCTCCACTTT. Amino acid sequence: CATSRDSGSSPLHF.

CDR3: CASSPPGVEGYTF. As DNA, the CDR3 is TGTGCCAGCTCACCACCGGGAGTAGAAGGCTACACCTTC. This chain links TRBV18 with TRBJ1-2, with no clear D. Germline CDR1 is KGHSH and CDR2 is LQKENI. Trimming took off 0 bases at V and 8 bases at J, with 10 bases between the two ends. The CDR3 runs 13 residues.

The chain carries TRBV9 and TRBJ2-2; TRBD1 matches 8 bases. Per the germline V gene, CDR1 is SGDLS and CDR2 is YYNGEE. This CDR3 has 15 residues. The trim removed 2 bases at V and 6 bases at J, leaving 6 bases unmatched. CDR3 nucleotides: TGTGCCAGCAGCGTGGGGACAGGCTACTCCGGGGAGCTGTTTTTT. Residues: CASSVGTGYSGELFF.

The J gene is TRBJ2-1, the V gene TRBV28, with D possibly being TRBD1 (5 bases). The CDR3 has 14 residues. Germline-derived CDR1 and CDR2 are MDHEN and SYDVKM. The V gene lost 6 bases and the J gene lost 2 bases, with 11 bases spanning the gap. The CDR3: CASSGQGTYNEQFF. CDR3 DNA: TGTGCCAGCAGCGGCCAGGGTACCTACAATGAGCAGTTCTTC.

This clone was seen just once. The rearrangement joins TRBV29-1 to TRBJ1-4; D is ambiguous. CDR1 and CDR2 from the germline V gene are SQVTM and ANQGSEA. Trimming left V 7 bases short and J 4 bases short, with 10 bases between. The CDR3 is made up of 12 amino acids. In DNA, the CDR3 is TGCAGCGGAGGGTTGGGTAATGAAAAACTGTTTTTT. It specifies CSGGLGNEKLFF.

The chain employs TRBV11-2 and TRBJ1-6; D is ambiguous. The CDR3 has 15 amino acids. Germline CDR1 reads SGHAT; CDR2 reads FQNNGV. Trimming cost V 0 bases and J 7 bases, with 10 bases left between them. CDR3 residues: CASSLDRGVNSPLHF. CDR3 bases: TGTGCCAGCAGCTTAGATAGAGGTGTCAATTCACCCCTCCACTTT.

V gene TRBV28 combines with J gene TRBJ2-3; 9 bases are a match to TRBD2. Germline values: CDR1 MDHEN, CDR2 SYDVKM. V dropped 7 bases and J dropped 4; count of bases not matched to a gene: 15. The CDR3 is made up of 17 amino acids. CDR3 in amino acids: CASTRGSSGKTADTQYF. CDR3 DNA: TGTGCCAGCACTCGGGGATCTAGCGGGAAAACGGCAGATACGCAGTATTTT.

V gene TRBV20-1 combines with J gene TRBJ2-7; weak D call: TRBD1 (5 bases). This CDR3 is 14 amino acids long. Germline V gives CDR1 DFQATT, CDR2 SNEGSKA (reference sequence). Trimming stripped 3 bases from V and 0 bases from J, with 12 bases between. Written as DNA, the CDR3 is TGCAGTGCTAGTGGGCAGGGTAGCTCCTACGAGCAGTACTTC. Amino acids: CSASGQGSSYEQYF.

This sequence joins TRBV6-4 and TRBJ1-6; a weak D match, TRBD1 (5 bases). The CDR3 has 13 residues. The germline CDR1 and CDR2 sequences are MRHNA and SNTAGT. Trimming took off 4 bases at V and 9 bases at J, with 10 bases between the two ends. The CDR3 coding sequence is TGTGCCAGCAGTGTGGACACTGGTTCACCCCTCCACTTT. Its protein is CASSVDTGSPLHF.

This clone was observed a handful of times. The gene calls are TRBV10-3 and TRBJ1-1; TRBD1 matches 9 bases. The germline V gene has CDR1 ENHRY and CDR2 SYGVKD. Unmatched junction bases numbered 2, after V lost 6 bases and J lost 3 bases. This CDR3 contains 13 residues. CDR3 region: CAIRQGADTEAFF. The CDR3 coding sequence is TGTGCCATCAGACAGGGGGCCGACACTGAAGCTTTCTTT.